The 3 T cell receptor beta chains listed next were all sequenced from one sample in a study of cytomegalovirus exposure and HLA in healthy donors. The study ran its PCR with 60 Vbeta and 13 Jbeta primers. Assay used: immunoSEQ multiplex PCR; TCRdb lists only in-frame clones, some missing. The sample contains approximately 150,000 clones, approximately 80% of which appear only once. The source material was PBMCs. The origin of the receptors is a woman aged 40 to 50 in good health and CMV-seronegative.

The CDR3 nucleotides read TGTGCCAGCAGGGTAACAGCGAACACTGAAGCTTTCTTT. Translation: CASRVTANTEAFF. The chain recombines TRBV2 with TRBJ1-1; no clear D. CDR3 length: 13 residues. Germline V lookup: CDR1 SNHLY, CDR2 FYNNEI. V was clipped by 6 bases and J by 1 base, with 9 bases between them.

The chain couples TRBV4-2 to TRBJ2-7, with TRBD2 as a possible D gene (5 bases). V was pared by 1 base and J by 1 base, with 8 bases between. Germline V gives CDR1 LGHNA, CDR2 YNFKEQ. This CDR3 has 14 amino acids. CDR3 sequence reads: CASSQVGVSYEQYF. CDR3 sequence (DNA): TGTGCCAGCAGCCAAGTCGGGGTATCCTACGAGCAGTACTTC.

The rearrangement joins TRBV2 to TRBJ2-5; 7 bases fit TRBD1. J was trimmed by 2 bases and V by 8 bases; bases with no gene match: 8. The CDR3 has 14 residues. The germline V gene has CDR1 SNHLY and CDR2 FYNNEI. The CDR3 spells CASYDPGQQETQYF. The CDR3 region has the DNA TGTGCCAGCTATGACCCGGGACAGCAAGAGACCCAGTACTTC.